What follows describes a single TCR beta chain. The CDR3 loop spans 16 amino acids. CDR1 is SGDLS and CDR2 is YYNGEE in the germline V gene. V lost 0 bases, J lost 9 bases, and 7 bases stayed unmatched. Per the authors' pipeline: The authors estimated nucleated cell counts from reference gene primer amplification. TCRdb keeps only in-frame clones here, not all; method: immunoSEQ multiplex PCR. The D gene and trimming were derived from the DNA, and the V and J assignments and clone size from that table. The table shows about 50,000 clones, with 86% occurring only once. The source of the sample is a study of blood T cell repertoires in COVID-19. Study at large: The United States, Italy and Spain supplied acute and convalescent COVID-19 samples. T cells, B-cell-depleted T cells, or PBMCs provided the cDNA or gDNA that served as material.

The sample taken for sequencing was peripheral blood. The TCR was taken from a woman aged 55-69 years with acute or convalescent COVID-19. V is TRBV9 and J is TRBJ2-2; 11 bases map to TRBD1. The CDR3 DNA reads TGTGCCAGCAGCGTAGCTGCAGGACAGGGGGCAAGGGAGCTGTTTTTT. This encodes CASSVAAGQGARELFF. Drawing the rest from reference TRBV9 and TRBJ2-2, the complete variable domain is DSGVTQTPKHLITATGQRVTLRCSPRSGDLSVYWYQQSLDQGLQFLIQYYNGEERAKGNILERFSAQQFPDLHSELNLSSLELGDSALYFCASSVAAGQGARELFFGEGSRLTVL.